This T cell receptor beta chain was sequenced for a study of T cell responses to AZD1222 COVID-19 vaccine. V lost 0 bases to trimming and J lost 3 bases, with 9 bases between them. Germline V gene data show CDR1 as LNHNV and CDR2 as YYDKDF (reference sequence). The CDR3 spans 15 residues. TCRdb's table, derived via immunoSEQ multiplex PCR, lists solely in-frame clones and lacks some. The sample consists of 80,000 to 95,000 clones, 88% of them appearing once. V is TRBV15 and J is TRBJ1-5; D gene uncertain. The sequencing used peripheral blood, collected 28 days after the second AZD1222 dose. The origin of this receptor is an adult who received the AZD1222 COVID-19 vaccine. This CDR3 is CATSRDNSNNQPQHF. DNA for the CDR3: TGTGCCACCAGCAGAGATAACAGTAACAATCAGCCCCAGCATTTT.